Listed below are T cell receptor beta chains from one sample, sequenced in a study of T cell responses to AZD1222 COVID-19 vaccine. Method: immunoSEQ multiplex PCR; TCRdb's copy keeps in-frame clones and lacks some. This table holds about 120,000 clones, roughly 86% found once. The material sequenced was peripheral blood, taken 28 days after the second AZD1222 dose. Receptors originate from an adult who received the AZD1222 COVID-19 vaccine. CDR3s leave out the opening cysteine and the closing phenylalanine or tryptophan. The order of the fields is J gene, V gene, CDR3 protein.

j_call: TRBJ1-5; v_call: TRBV7-2; cdr3_aa: ASSLAGLEPQH
j_call: TRBJ2-2; v_call: TRBV27; cdr3_aa: ASSPGQLNTGELF
j_call: TRBJ2-7; v_call: TRBV30; cdr3_aa: AWSAGYEQY
j_call: TRBJ2-7; v_call: TRBV28; cdr3_aa: ASRTGQGSSYEQY
j_call: TRBJ2-5; v_call: TRBV27; cdr3_aa: ASRLTVQETQY
j_call: TRBJ2-7; v_call: TRBV6-1; cdr3_aa: ASSEGGYEQY
j_call: TRBJ1-6; v_call: TRBV6-5; cdr3_aa: ASTRDRGLSPLH
j_call: TRBJ2-1; v_call: TRBV18; cdr3_aa: ASSLGRGEREQF
j_call: TRBJ1-1; v_call: TRBV3-1/TRBV3-2; cdr3_aa: ASRKYTLDTEAF
j_call: TRBJ2-1; v_call: TRBV19; cdr3_aa: ASSSYGSYEQF
j_call: TRBJ2-5; v_call: TRBV30; cdr3_aa: AWSVRETQY
j_call: TRBJ1-2; v_call: TRBV7-9; cdr3_aa: ASSSGDGRLRDGYT
j_call: TRBJ2-1; v_call: TRBV28; cdr3_aa: ASSLFDYRGHFYNEQF
j_call: TRBJ2-5; v_call: TRBV5-4; cdr3_aa: ASTEALRGETQY
j_call: TRBJ2-3; v_call: TRBV6-5; cdr3_aa: ASSGRGSTDTQY
j_call: TRBJ2-1; v_call: TRBV2; cdr3_aa: ASRQDSYNEQF
j_call: TRBJ1-5; v_call: TRBV2; cdr3_aa: ASSATGTGNQPQH
j_call: TRBJ2-7; v_call: TRBV3-1/TRBV3-2; cdr3_aa: ASSLGGFSHEQY
j_call: TRBJ2-1; v_call: TRBV5-4; cdr3_aa: ASNPRGWGSYNEQF
j_call: TRBJ2-3; v_call: TRBV9; cdr3_aa: ASSVGQGEDTQY
j_call: TRBJ1-2; v_call: TRBV19; cdr3_aa: ASSRQGYGYT
j_call: TRBJ1-2; v_call: TRBV7-2; cdr3_aa: ASSLVSQGNYGYT
j_call: TRBJ2-2; v_call: TRBV3-1/TRBV3-2; cdr3_aa: ASSQLTSGGRNTGELF
j_call: TRBJ2-1; v_call: TRBV11-3; cdr3_aa: ASSPRGGNEQF
j_call: TRBJ1-2; v_call: TRBV30; cdr3_aa: AWSVGAGGHT
j_call: TRBJ1-5; v_call: TRBV18; cdr3_aa: ASSPPSVPGGTPQH
j_call: TRBJ2-1; v_call: TRBV11-2; cdr3_aa: ASVSPSGSLDEQF
j_call: TRBJ1-4; v_call: TRBV5-1; cdr3_aa: ASSTGTGRATNEKLF
j_call: TRBJ2-2; v_call: TRBV27; cdr3_aa: ASSLRGTGAGELF
j_call: TRBJ2-1; v_call: TRBV5-1; cdr3_aa: ASSTGTSGNEQF
j_call: TRBJ2-7; v_call: TRBV7-9; cdr3_aa: ASSPSSGSYEQY
j_call: TRBJ1-2; v_call: TRBV4-2; cdr3_aa: ASSQVTGARGYT
j_call: TRBJ1-6; v_call: TRBV28; cdr3_aa: ASRQRGDSPLH
j_call: TRBJ1-2; v_call: TRBV10-3; cdr3_aa: AISVRRAGVHFGLYGYT
j_call: TRBJ1-3; v_call: TRBV6-1; cdr3_aa: ASSEQGASGNTIY
j_call: TRBJ2-2; v_call: TRBV7-3; cdr3_aa: ASSNYRDRGDTGELF
j_call: TRBJ2-1; v_call: TRBV19; cdr3_aa: ASSIDLPGGGNEQF
j_call: TRBJ2-5; v_call: TRBV21-1; cdr3_aa: ASTFPLGTTQETQY
j_call: TRBJ2-3; v_call: TRBV19; cdr3_aa: ASSIFVGGDADTQY
j_call: TRBJ2-7; v_call: TRBV7-3; cdr3_aa: ASSLVGDYEQY
j_call: TRBJ1-2; v_call: TRBV7-9; cdr3_aa: ASSLDSFYGGYT
j_call: TRBJ1-2; v_call: TRBV6-2/TRBV6-3; cdr3_aa: ASSSRPSWEGYT
j_call: TRBJ1-2; v_call: TRBV28; cdr3_aa: ATRTGANYGYT